What follows are 12 T cell receptor beta chains derived from one specimen sequenced in a study of blood T cell repertoires in COVID-19. Assay used: immunoSEQ multiplex PCR; TCRdb lists only in-frame clones, some missing. The sample shows roughly 45,000 clones, approximately 90% of them seen only once. Sample: peripheral blood. These receptors came from a man aged 55 to 70 with active COVID-19.

In this sample, this clone turned up a few times. V gene TRBV5-1 combines with J gene TRBJ1-2; 7 nucleotides align to TRBD1. This CDR3 contains 16 residues. CDR1 is SGHRS, CDR2 YFSETQ, per germline. J gave up 5 bases and V 0 bases, and 10 bases lay outside the gene matches. CDR3: CASSLASGTAYYGYTF. DNA for the CDR3: TGCGCCAGCAGCTTGGCCTCAGGGACAGCCTATTATGGCTACACCTTC.

The V call is TRBV14, the J call TRBJ1-4, with 11 positions matching TRBD1. Germline trimming cut 2 bases from V and 8 bases from J; bases unmatched to any gene: 7. Germline V gene lookup returns CDR1 SGHDN and CDR2 FVKESK. CDR3 length: 16 residues. The DNA for the CDR3 is TGTGCCAGCAGCCAACCAGCCGGGACAGGGGGAGAAAAACTGTTTTTT. It encodes CASSQPAGTGGEKLFF.

V and J are TRBV7-9 and TRBJ2-2; 7 bases agree with TRBD1. With V trimmed by 4 bases and J by 4 bases, 6 bases remained unmatched. There are 15 residues in the CDR3. Looked up from germline, CDR1 is SEHNR and CDR2 is FQNEAQ (reference sequence). The CDR3 DNA sequence: TGTGCCAGCAGCTCCGGACAGGTGGGCACCGGGGAGCTGTTTTTT. It translates to CASSSGQVGTGELFF.

The chain links TRBV19 to TRBJ1-1, with D possibly TRBD1 on 6 matching bases. V lost 5 bases to trimming and J lost 5 bases, with 15 bases between them. CDR1 and CDR2 (germline): LNHDA, SQIVND (reference sequence). The CDR3 totals 14 residues. CDR3 coding DNA: TGTGCCAGTAGTCCTCCGGGTCAGGGGACTGAAGCTTTCTTT. Its protein product is CASSPPGQGTEAFF.

About this clone itself: The junction departs from germline at one end; a sequencing error may be responsible. J is TRBJ2-5 and V is TRBV6-1; D remains ambiguous. The CDR3 is made up of 13 amino acids. CDR1 MNHNS and CDR2 SASEGT come from the germline V gene. The CDR3 nucleotides read TGTGCCAGCAGTCAAGCACTGAGGGAGACCCAGTACTTC. It encodes CASSQALRETQYF.

This chain connects TRBV9 to TRBJ1-1, with 7 bases that match TRBD1. J was trimmed by 4 bases and V by 4 bases; bases with no gene match: 7. This CDR3 is 14 amino acids long. Germline values: CDR1 SGDLS, CDR2 YYNGEE. CDR3 protein: CASSMLTGPTEAFF. The CDR3 region has the DNA TGTGCCAGCAGCATGCTGACAGGGCCCACTGAAGCTTTCTTT. Together with reference TRBV9 and TRBJ1-1, the CDR3 gives the full variable domain: DSGVTQTPKHLITATGQRVTLRCSPRSGDLSVYWYQQSLDQGLQFLIQYYNGEERAKGNILERFSAQQFPDLHSELNLSSLELGDSALYFCASSMLTGPTEAFFGQGTRLTVV.

The V gene is TRBV9, the J gene TRBJ2-2; 10 positions match TRBD2. This CDR3 contains 19 residues. V shed 0 bases, J shed 2 bases, and the junction held 10 bases outside the gene matches. Germline loops: CDR1 SGDLS, CDR2 YYNGEE. The CDR3 DNA sequence: TGTGCCAGCAGCGTAGTGGGTACAATAGCGGGGGGAAACACCGGGGAGCTGTTTTTT. Encoded protein: CASSVVGTIAGGNTGELFF.

The rearrangement links TRBV7-8 to TRBJ2-5, with D tentatively TRBD1 (5 bases). There are 14 residues in the CDR3. V lost 5 bases and J 2 bases, leaving 12 bases between the germline ends. The germline V gene encodes CDR1 SGHVS and CDR2 FQNEAQ. CDR3 amino acids: CASSKRQLQETQYF. CDR3 sequence (DNA): TGTGCCAGCAGCAAGAGACAGTTACAAGAGACCCAGTACTTC.

The V and J genes are TRBV7-3 and TRBJ1-1; tentatively, D is TRBD1 (5 bases). V gave up 0 bases and J gave up 1 base, with 9 bases separating them. Germline lookup yields CDR1 SGHTA and CDR2 FQGTGA. There are 15 residues in the CDR3. DNA for the CDR3: TGTGCCAGCAGCTTAACGGGGCGGGGGAACACTGAAGCTTTCTTT. Translated: CASSLTGRGNTEAFF.

This clone came up once. The chain employs TRBV2 and TRBJ2-5; possibly TRBD1 for D (6 bases). The CDR3 is 13 residues long. V lost 7 bases and J lost 1, with 10 bases in between. Looked up from germline, CDR1 is SNHLY and CDR2 is FYNNEI. The CDR3 DNA reads TGTGCCAGCACCCGGGACACCCAAGAGACCCAGTACTTC. As protein: CASTRDTQETQYF. Based on the CDR3 plus reference TRBV2 and TRBJ2-5, the full variable domain is EPEVTQTPSHQVTQMGQEVILRCVPISNHLYFYWYRQILGQKVEFLVSFYNNEISEKSEIFDDQFSVERPDGSNFTLKIRSTKLEDSAMYFCASTRDTQETQYFGPGTRLLVL.

The gene calls are TRBV19 and TRBJ2-5, with unresolved D. The CDR3 spans 12 residues. Trimming took off 8 bases at V and 0 bases at J, with 7 bases between the two ends. Germline V gene lookup returns CDR1 LNHDA and CDR2 SQIVND (reference sequence). This CDR3 is CASGRHQETQYF. As DNA, the CDR3 is TGTGCCAGTGGCAGGCACCAAGAGACCCAGTACTTC. Looking up the rest from reference TRBV19 and TRBJ2-5 gives the full variable domain: DGGITQSPKYLFRKEGQNVTLSCEQNLNHDAMYWYRQDPGQGLRLIYYSQIVNDFQKGDIAEGYSVSREKKESFPLTVTSAQKNPTAFYLCASGRHQETQYFGPGTRLLVL.

This sequence joins TRBV20-1 and TRBJ2-3, with 10 bases fitting TRBD2. J lost 4 bases, V lost 3 bases, and 19 bases had no gene match. CDR3 length: 19 amino acids. CDR1 and CDR2 (germline): DFQATT, SNEGSKA (reference sequence). The CDR3 reads CSASIGGSGRALRADTQYF. DNA of the CDR3: TGCAGTGCTAGTATCGGAGGCAGCGGGAGGGCCCTCCGGGCAGATACGCAGTATTTT.